A selection of T cell receptor beta chains follows, all from one sample in a study of T-cell reconstitution after alpha-beta-depleted transplantation in children. TCRdb ran MiXCR on the PCR reads and lists one entry per CDR3 protein. The repertoire has hundreds of thousands of distinct CDR3 sequences, about 15% of them found once; the top ten carry about 1.1%. This material consisted of PBMCs from the stem cell graft donor, taken from the stem cell graft. The receptors were sampled from a human donor who donated a stem cell graft to a child with acute myeloid leukemia. The CDR3 runs from the conserved cysteine through the conserved F or W. D genes are given only for firm matches. Rows give clone size only sometimes, using once, few, many, or a class for an expanded clone.

size	V	D	J	CDR3	DNA
-	TRBV5-1	-	TRBJ1-1	CASSRTRAQAFF	TGCGCCAGCAGCCGGACACGAGCCCAAGCTTTCTTT
many	TRBV6-5	-	TRBJ1-1	CASSSGRIMNTEAFF	TGTGCCAGCAGTTCAGGACGGATCATGAACACTGAAGCTTTCTTT
few	TRBV12-3/TRBV12-4	-	TRBJ1-6	CASSFPGARAHSPLHF	TGTGCCAGCAGTTTTCCCGGGGCCAGGGCCCATTCACCCCTCCACTTT
-	TRBV6-6	-	TRBJ1-1	CASSPMGYTEAFF	TGTGCCAGCAGTCCCATGGGTTACACTGAAGCTTTCTTT
-	TRBV14	-	TRBJ2-1	CASKGDGSRFF	TGTGCCAGCAAAGGGGACGGCTCAAGGTTCTTC
many	TRBV12-3/TRBV12-4	-	TRBJ2-5	CASSLNVETQYF	TGTGCCAGCAGTTTAAATGTAGAGACCCAGTACTTC
-	TRBV20-1	-	TRBJ2-1	CSARFLKRTENSNEQFF	TGCAGTGCTAGATTCCTTAAGAGGACCGAGAATTCCAATGAGCAGTTCTTC
-	TRBV12-3/TRBV12-4	-	TRBJ1-3	CASSLKGSGNTIYF	TGTGCCAGCAGTTTGAAGGGCTCTGGAAACACCATATATTTT
few	TRBV15	TRBD1	TRBJ1-1	CATSRLQGAVDEAFF	TGTGCCACCAGCAGACTACAGGGGGCGGTTGATGAAGCTTTCTTT
many	TRBV29-1	-	TRBJ2-3	CSVEDRGISTDTQYF	TGCAGCGTTGAAGATAGGGGCATTTCCACAGATACGCAGTATTTT
-	TRBV29-1	-	TRBJ1-1	CSGHGSLNTEAFF	TGCAGCGGTCACGGTTCTCTGAACACTGAAGCTTTCTTT
-	TRBV14	-	TRBJ1-1	CASSPGRRAEAFF	TGTGCCAGCAGCCCCGGGAGGAGGGCTGAAGCTTTCTTT
few	TRBV5-1	TRBD1	TRBJ1-1	CASSLAGTVFEAFF	TGCGCCAGCAGCTTGGCCGGGACAGTTTTTGAAGCTTTCTTT
many	TRBV6-1	TRBD1	TRBJ2-6	CASRRTGGSGANVLTF	TGTGCCAGCAGGAGGACAGGGGGCTCTGGGGCCAACGTCCTGACTTTC
many	TRBV7-6	-	TRBJ2-7	CASGGAVDEQYF	TGTGCCAGCGGGGGTGCCGTAGACGAGCAGTACTTC
many	TRBV30	-	TRBJ2-2	CAWSVSGELFF	TGTGCCTGGAGTGTATCCGGGGAGCTGTTTTTT
few	TRBV20-1	TRBD1	TRBJ1-1	CSARDRQGISEAFF	TGCAGTGCTAGAGACCGACAGGGGATCTCTGAAGCTTTCTTT
many	TRBV20-1	-	TRBJ1-6	CSASRDIGSYNSPLHF	TGCAGTGCCTCCAGGGACATTGGGTCCTATAATTCACCCCTCCACTTT
many	TRBV7-2	-	TRBJ2-1	CASSLEAGADNEQFF	TGTGCCAGCAGCTTAGAGGCGGGGGCCGACAATGAGCAGTTCTTC
-	TRBV5-6	-	TRBJ2-1	CASSLQLEYNEQFF	TGTGCCAGCAGCTTGCAGCTGGAATACAATGAGCAGTTCTTC
-	TRBV7-2	-	TRBJ2-1	CASSPDPEVFNEQFF	TGTGCCAGCAGCCCCGACCCCGAGGTTTTCAATGAGCAGTTCTTC
few	TRBV12-3/TRBV12-4	-	TRBJ2-3	CASSQDDIFDTQYF	TGTGCCAGCAGTCAAGATGACATATTCGATACGCAGTATTTT
many	TRBV29-1	-	TRBJ2-2	CSVEDGGGVNTGELFF	TGCAGCGTTGAAGATGGCGGCGGGGTGAACACCGGGGAGCTGTTTTTT
few	TRBV15	-	TRBJ1-4	CATSRDQTISGGNEKLFF	TGTGCCACCAGCAGAGATCAAACGATAAGCGGGGGGAATGAAAAACTGTTTTTT
-	TRBV7-9	-	TRBJ2-3	CASADGGPFDTQYF	TGTGCCAGCGCAGACGGGGGGCCTTTTGATACGCAGTATTTT
-	TRBV7-6	TRBD1	TRBJ2-1	CASSLDRALYNEQFF	TGTGCCAGCAGCCTCGACAGGGCCCTTTACAATGAGCAGTTCTTC
-	TRBV24-1	-	TRBJ2-6	CATSDSRKGRGISGANVLTF	TGTGCCACCAGTGATTCGAGGAAGGGGCGGGGAATCTCTGGGGCCAACGTCCTGACTTTC
-	TRBV2	-	TRBJ2-7	CASSEGRGFKSDEQYF	TGTGCCAGCAGTGAGGGCAGGGGTTTTAAGAGCGACGAGCAGTACTTC
-	TRBV2	TRBD1	TRBJ1-5	CASSEGGQGGNQPQHF	TGTGCCAGCAGTGAAGGTGGACAGGGAGGCAATCAGCCCCAGCATTTT
many	TRBV12-3/TRBV12-4	TRBD1	TRBJ1-2	CASSPGTGSYGYTF	TGTGCCAGCAGCCCCGGGACAGGGTCTTATGGCTACACCTTC
-	TRBV20-1	TRBD1	TRBJ2-2	CSAGPDRGATGELFF	TGCAGTGCTGGGCCAGACAGGGGGGCCACCGGGGAGCTGTTTTTT
-	TRBV5-1	TRBD2	TRBJ2-1	CASSFRAGDYNEQFF	TGCGCCAGCAGTTTTAGAGCGGGAGACTACAATGAGCAGTTCTTC
-	TRBV12-5	-	TRBJ2-3	CASGRPSTDTQYF	TGTGCTAGTGGCCGGCCTTCCACAGATACGCAGTATTTT
-	TRBV7-2	-	TRBJ2-5	CASSIGATQETQYF	TGTGCCAGCAGCATAGGGGCGACTCAAGAGACCCAGTACTTC
-	TRBV12-3/TRBV12-4	-	TRBJ1-5	CASSLGGATLPNQPQHF	TGTGCCAGCAGTTTGGGGGGGGCCACTCTGCCCAATCAGCCCCAGCATTTT
many	TRBV29-1	TRBD1	TRBJ2-5	CSVKGTGEETQYF	TGCAGCGTTAAAGGGACAGGGGAAGAGACCCAGTACTTC
many	TRBV20-1	-	TRBJ1-2	CSVRGVGNYGYTF	TGCAGTGTTCGTGGGGTTGGGAACTATGGCTACACCTTC
many	TRBV20-1	-	TRBJ1-1	CSAYKGNTEAFF	TGCAGTGCTTACAAGGGTAACACTGAAGCTTTCTTT
many	TRBV7-2	-	TRBJ1-5	CASSAKVVGGASDQPQHF	TGTGCCAGCAGCGCGAAAGTTGTGGGGGGAGCGTCTGATCAGCCCCAGCATTTT
many	TRBV20-1	-	TRBJ1-5	CSAIDSALNQPQHF	TGCAGTGCCATCGACAGCGCTCTCAATCAGCCCCAGCATTTT
once	TRBV7-2	TRBD2	TRBJ2-1	CASSRIAGGPGNEQFF	TGTGCCAGCAGCCGAATAGCGGGGGGGCCGGGAAATGAGCAGTTCTTC
-	TRBV11-2	-	TRBJ1-1	CASSFKGGTEAFF	TGTGCCAGCAGCTTTAAGGGAGGCACTGAAGCTTTCTTT
-	TRBV9	TRBD1	TRBJ1-1	CASSNRTGNPTGHTEAFF	TGTGCCAGCAGCAACCGGACAGGAAACCCCACAGGGCACACTGAAGCTTTCTTT
many	TRBV20-1	-	TRBJ1-4	CSASSRGEKLFF	TGCAGTGCTTCGAGTCGGGGTGAAAAACTGTTTTTT
many	TRBV20-1	TRBD2	TRBJ2-3	CSARGLAGGKSTDTQYF	TGCAGTGCTAGAGGGCTAGCGGGGGGAAAGAGCACAGATACGCAGTATTTT
many	TRBV20-1	TRBD2	TRBJ2-5	CSARDWEGFQETQYF	TGCAGTGCTAGAGATTGGGAGGGGTTCCAAGAGACCCAGTACTTC
-	TRBV15	-	TRBJ2-3	CATSRTRDGFTDTQYF	TGTGCCACCAGCAGAACTAGAGACGGATTCACAGATACGCAGTATTTT
-	TRBV7-2	-	TRBJ1-4	CASSLGGRGGEKLFF	TGTGCCAGCAGCTTAGGTGGCAGGGGAGGTGAAAAACTGTTTTTT
-	TRBV4-2	TRBD1	TRBJ2-3	CACSLGQGGTDTQYF	TGTGCCTGCAGCCTCGGACAGGGAGGCACAGATACGCAGTATTTT
few	TRBV28	TRBD2	TRBJ2-3	CAILSGGALDTQYF	TGTGCCATCCTTAGCGGGGGGGCCTTAGATACGCAGTATTTT
once	TRBV6-1	-	TRBJ2-7	CASSEYEQYF	TGTGCCAGCAGTGAATACGAGCAGTACTTC
few	TRBV6-1	TRBD1	TRBJ2-3	CASTPTGQGENTQYF	TGTGCCAGCACTCCCACAGGACAGGGCGAGAATACGCAGTATTTT
many	TRBV20-1	TRBD1	TRBJ2-7	CSASRDRGIYEQYF	TGCAGTGCTAGCCGGGACAGGGGAATCTACGAGCAGTACTTC
-	TRBV12-3/TRBV12-4	-	TRBJ2-3	CASSFTGRGTDTQYF	TGTGCCAGCAGTTTCACAGGCCGCGGGACAGATACGCAGTATTTT
many	TRBV6-5	-	TRBJ2-3	CASSYGGRGTDTQYF	TGTGCCAGCAGTTACGGGGGAAGGGGAACAGATACGCAGTATTTT